These 14 T cell receptor beta chains came from one sample sequenced in a study of early T cells in non-severe SARS-CoV-2 infection. TCRdb reanalysed the 5' RACE reads using MiXCR and keeps one entry per CDR3 protein. The repertoire consists of roughly 25,000 distinct CDR3 sequences, with about 3.8% occurring once and the leading ten covering more than 5%. Sequencing used whole blood. The receptors were gathered from an adult who was a healthcare worker with PCR-confirmed SARS-CoV-2 infection or an uninfected control (not recorded which).

CDR3 in DNA: TGTGCCAGCAGCCAAGTCGGAGGACAGGAAGGAGAGGAGCAGTACTTC. Protein sequence: CASSQVGGQEGEEQYF. This sequence joins TRBV4-2 and TRBJ2-7; TRBD1 matches 7 bases. Germline-derived CDR1 and CDR2 are LGHNA and YNFKEQ. The trim removed 1 base at V and 7 bases at J, leaving 13 bases unmatched. The CDR3 sequence is 16 residues long.

This clonotype was counted many times. The chain uses TRBV9 and TRBJ2-1; 11 nucleotides agree with TRBD1. The CDR3 extends over 15 amino acids. CDR1 and CDR2 (germline): SGDLS, YYNGEE. The V segment lost 2 bases and the J segment 3 bases; nucleotides outside the gene matches: 1. CDR3 protein: CASSVGQGGYNEQFF. CDR3 in DNA: TGTGCCAGCAGCGTGGGACAGGGGGGCTACAATGAGCAGTTCTTC. The variable domain in full, with the rest retrieved from reference TRBV9 and TRBJ2-1, is DSGVTQTPKHLITATGQRVTLRCSPRSGDLSVYWYQQSLDQGLQFLIQYYNGEERAKGNILERFSAQQFPDLHSELNLSSLELGDSALYFCASSVGQGGYNEQFFGPGTRLTVL.

This clonotype appeared many times. This sequence joins TRBV5-4 and TRBJ2-5, with D perhaps assigned TRBD1 or TRBD2 (5 bases each). Trimming took 1 base from V and 2 from J, leaving 9 bases between them. Germline CDR1 is SGHNT and CDR2 is YYREEE (reference sequence). The CDR3 length is 14 residues. CDR3 sequence (DNA): TGTGCCAGCAGCTTGAGGGACGGACAAGAGACCCAGTACTTC. This translates into CASSLRDGQETQYF.

This clonotype was detected many times. The chain recombines TRBV13 with TRBJ1-2, with 9 positions matching TRBD1. The length of the CDR3 is 16 residues. J lost 4 bases, V lost 4 bases, and 10 bases had no gene match. The germline V gene encodes CDR1 PRHDT and CDR2 FYEKMQ (reference sequence). The CDR3 here is CASSSIGDRVSYGYTF. The CDR3 DNA reads as TGTGCCAGCAGCTCCATCGGGGACAGGGTATCCTATGGCTACACCTTC.

This clonotype has a count of ten or more. V and J are TRBV7-6 and TRBJ2-6; 10 bases are a match to TRBD1. Germline V lookup: CDR1 SGHVS, CDR2 FNYEAQ. This CDR3 is 17 amino acids long. With V trimmed by 4 bases and J by 4 bases, 7 bases remained unmatched. The CDR3 coding sequence is TGTGCCAGCAGCTCCCGGGACAGGGGATCAGGGGCCAACGTCCTGACTTTC. The encoded protein is CASSSRDRGSGANVLTF.

This clonotype was seen ten or more times. The V and J genes are TRBV6-2 or TRBV6-3 and TRBJ2-7; 8 nucleotides agree with TRBD1. V trimming: 4 bases; J trimming: 6 bases; junction bases outside the gene matches: 14. Germline lookup yields CDR1 MNHEY and CDR2 SVGEGT. The CDR3 is 16 residues long. The CDR3 DNA reads TGTGCCAGCAGTTCGGATCGGACAGGGAAGGTTGGCGAGCAGTACTTC. As protein: CASSSDRTGKVGEQYF.

This clonotype was observed at least ten times. The chain links TRBV20-1 to TRBJ1-1; no firm D call. The CDR3 is 13 amino acids. V gave up 3 bases and J gave up 4 bases, with 12 bases separating them. Germline-derived CDR1 and CDR2 are DFQATT and SNEGSKA (reference sequence). The CDR3 DNA reads as TGCAGTGCTAGTCGGCAGCTGGGCACTGAAGCTTTCTTT. It codes for CSASRQLGTEAFF.

This clonotype appeared many times. The rearrangement joins TRBV18 to TRBJ2-1; D is ambiguous. The germline V gene encodes CDR1 KGHSH and CDR2 LQKENI. Trimming pared 0 bases from V and 6 bases from J, leaving 12 bases between. This CDR3 is 15 amino acids long. The CDR3 DNA follows: TGTGCCAGCTCACCACCCGCAGCCTCCGGCAATGAGCAGTTCTTC. It translates to CASSPPAASGNEQFF. The entire variable domain, with the rest obtained from reference TRBV18 and TRBJ2-1, is as follows: NAGVMQNPRHLVRRRGQEARLRCSPMKGHSHVYWYRQLPEEGLKFMVYLQKENIIDESGMPKERFSAEFPKEGPSILRIQQVVRGDSAAYFCASSPPAASGNEQFFGPGTRLTVL.

The table lists this clonotype with many counts. The V and J genes are TRBV7-6 and TRBJ2-3; 8 bases agree with TRBD2. Germline V gene data show CDR1 as SGHVS and CDR2 as FNYEAQ. With 5 bases clipped from V and 4 bases from J, the junction kept 14 bases outside the gene matches. CDR3 length equals 17 residues. The CDR3 bases are TGTGCCAGCAGCCCACGACCTGGACTAGCTGGGGCAGATACGCAGTATTTT. This translates into CASSPRPGLAGADTQYF. Filled out from reference TRBV7-6 and TRBJ2-3, the complete variable domain reads GAGVSQSPRYKVTKRGQDVALRCDPISGHVSLYWYRQALGQGPEFLTYFNYEAQQDKSGLPNDRFSAERPEGSISTLTIQRTEQRDSAMYRCASSPRPGLAGADTQYFGPGTRLTVL.

The V call is TRBV6-5, the J call TRBJ2-3; 10 bases match TRBD2. The CDR3 is 14 residues long. CDR1 and CDR2 from the germline V gene are MNHEY and SVGAGI. The V segment lost 6 bases and the J segment 6 bases; nucleotides outside the gene matches: 6. DNA for the CDR3: TGTGCCAGCAGAATAGCGGGGGGCGTGGATACGCAGTATTTT. Amino acids: CASRIAGGVDTQYF.

This clonotype was counted ten times or more. V usage is TRBV24-1 and J usage is TRBJ2-3, with TRBD1 matching 9 bases. J lost 2 bases, V lost 2 bases, and 4 bases had no gene match. The CDR3 consists of 16 residues. Germline V gives CDR1 KGHDR, CDR2 SFDVKD. The CDR3 protein is CATSDSGTGSTDTQYF. The CDR3 DNA reads as TGTGCCACCAGTGATTCCGGGACAGGGTCCACAGATACGCAGTATTTT.

At least ten counts were recorded for this clonotype. The genes are TRBV6-5 and TRBJ2-7, with D unresolved. Trimming pared 1 base from V and 1 base from J, leaving 8 bases between. CDR1 is MNHEY, CDR2 SVGAGI, per germline. This CDR3 contains 14 residues. The CDR3 sequence is CASSYYGGSYEQYF. The CDR3 nucleotides read TGTGCCAGCAGTTACTACGGCGGATCCTACGAGCAGTACTTC.

By share, this clonotype counts as medium-sized (0.01 to 0.1%). The chain couples TRBV11-2 to TRBJ2-7; 9 nucleotides agree with TRBD2. This CDR3 region has 16 residues. Losses at the gene ends were 2 bases for V and 3 bases for J; bases not matched to a gene: 8. Germline V lookup: CDR1 SGHAT, CDR2 FQNNGV. For the CDR3, the DNA is TGTGCCAGCAGCTTATGGGGTTCTAGCGGGAACTACGAGCAGTACTTC. It translates to CASSLWGSSGNYEQYF.

This clonotype has ten or more counts. The chain recombines TRBV7-9 with TRBJ2-1; 8 positions agree with TRBD1. V shed 4 bases and J 9 bases; nucleotides not matched to a gene: 11. This CDR3 is built from 15 residues. Germline V gene data show CDR1 as SEHNR and CDR2 as FQNEAQ (reference sequence). DNA of the CDR3: TGTGCCAGCAGCTGGGCCAGGGGGCGTTTGGCTGAGCAGTTCTTC. Translated: CASSWARGRLAEQFF.